This T cell receptor beta chain was recorded in a study of cytomegalovirus exposure and HLA in healthy donors. As for the study in general: From about 200 million T cells, an earlier analysis saw around 120 million unique TCR beta sequences.

The PCR used 60 Vbeta and 13 Jbeta primers. Sequenced by immunoSEQ multiplex PCR; TCRdb stores in-frame clones only, minus some. The sample contains around 130,000 clones, 50% to 75% of which appear only once. Though probably carrying unrecorded immune exposures, donors were nominally healthy at sampling. Germline-derived CDR1 and CDR2 are SGHRS and YFSETQ. The CDR3 extends over 13 amino acids. Trimming shortened V by 4 bases and J by 5 bases, and 13 bases separated the two germline ends. The gene calls are TRBV5-1 and TRBJ2-7; D is perhaps TRBD1 (6 bases). The receptor's source is a middle-aged woman in good health and CMV-seropositive. What was sequenced was PBMCs. As DNA, the CDR3 is TGCGCCAGCAGCCCCCAGCAGGGGAACGAGCAGTACTTC. Its translation: CASSPQQGNEQYF.